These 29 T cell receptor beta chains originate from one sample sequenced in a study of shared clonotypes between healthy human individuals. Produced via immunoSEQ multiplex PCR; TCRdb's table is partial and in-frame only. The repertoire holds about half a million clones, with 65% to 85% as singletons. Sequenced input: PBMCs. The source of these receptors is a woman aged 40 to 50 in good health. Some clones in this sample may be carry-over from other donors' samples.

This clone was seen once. The CDR3 region is CAWSASGTNNEQFF. CDR3 bases: TGTGCCTGGAGCGCCAGCGGGACCAACAATGAGCAGTTCTTC. The rearrangement joins TRBV30 to TRBJ2-1, with 7 bases matching TRBD2. Germline V gene sequence: CDR1 GTSNPN, CDR2 SVGIG (reference sequence). Trimming took 3 bases from V and 5 from J; bases not matched to a gene: 7. The CDR3 totals 14 residues.

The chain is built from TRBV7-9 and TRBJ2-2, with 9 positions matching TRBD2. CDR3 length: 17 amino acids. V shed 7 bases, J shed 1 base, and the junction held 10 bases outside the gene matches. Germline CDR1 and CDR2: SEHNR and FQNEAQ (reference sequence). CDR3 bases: TGTGCCAGCAACTCCACTCGGACTAGCGTGAACACCGGGGAGCTGTTTTTT. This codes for CASNSTRTSVNTGELFF. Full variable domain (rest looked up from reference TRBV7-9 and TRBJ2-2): DTGVSQNPRHKITKRGQNVTFRCDPISEHNRLYWYRQTLGQGPEFLTYFQNEAQLEKSRLLSDRFSAERPKGSFSTLEIQRTEQGDSAMYLCASNSTRTSVNTGELFFGEGSRLTVL.

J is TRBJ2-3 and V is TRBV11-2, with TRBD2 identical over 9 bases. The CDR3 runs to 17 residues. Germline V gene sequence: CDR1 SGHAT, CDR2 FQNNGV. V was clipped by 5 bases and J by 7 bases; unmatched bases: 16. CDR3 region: CASSQEVVSGSWYTQYF. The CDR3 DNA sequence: TGTGCCAGCAGCCAAGAAGTGGTTAGCGGGAGTTGGTATACGCAGTATTTT.

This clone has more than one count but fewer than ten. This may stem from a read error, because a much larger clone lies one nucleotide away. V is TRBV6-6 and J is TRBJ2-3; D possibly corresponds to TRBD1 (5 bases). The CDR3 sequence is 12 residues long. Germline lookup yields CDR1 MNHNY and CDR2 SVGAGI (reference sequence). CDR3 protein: CTSSQGFFTQYF. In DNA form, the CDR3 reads TGTACCAGCAGCCAGGGCTTTTTCACGCAGTATTTT.

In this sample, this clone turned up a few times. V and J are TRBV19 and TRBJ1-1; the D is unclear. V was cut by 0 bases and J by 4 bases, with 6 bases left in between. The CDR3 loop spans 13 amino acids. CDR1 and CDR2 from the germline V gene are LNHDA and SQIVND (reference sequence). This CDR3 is CASSIDPVTEAFF. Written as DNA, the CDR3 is TGTGCCAGTAGTATAGATCCGGTCACTGAAGCTTTCTTT.

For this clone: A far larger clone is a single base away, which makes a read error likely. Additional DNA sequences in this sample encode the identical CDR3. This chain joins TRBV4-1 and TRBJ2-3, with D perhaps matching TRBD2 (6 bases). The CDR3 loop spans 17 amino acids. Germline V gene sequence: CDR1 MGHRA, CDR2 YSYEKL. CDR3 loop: CASSPQKVGTETDTQYF. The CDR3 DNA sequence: TGCGCCAGCAGCCCCCAGAAGGTCGGGACTGAGACAGATACGCAGTACTTT.

The CDR3, as DNA: TGTGCCAGCAGCTTAGCTTCAAGCGCGTCCTACGAGCAGTACTTC. It yields the protein CASSLASSASYEQYF. The V call is TRBV7-2, the J call TRBJ2-7, with D unclear. This CDR3 region has 15 residues. Trimming removed 0 bases at V and 1 base at J, with 10 bases between. Germline-derived CDR1 and CDR2 are SGHTA and FQGNSA.

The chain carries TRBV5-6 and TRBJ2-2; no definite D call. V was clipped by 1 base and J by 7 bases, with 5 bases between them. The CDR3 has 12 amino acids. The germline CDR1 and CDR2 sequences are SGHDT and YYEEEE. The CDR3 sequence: CASSLYGGELFF. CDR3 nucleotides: TGTGCCAGCAGCTTGTACGGCGGGGAGCTGTTTTTT.

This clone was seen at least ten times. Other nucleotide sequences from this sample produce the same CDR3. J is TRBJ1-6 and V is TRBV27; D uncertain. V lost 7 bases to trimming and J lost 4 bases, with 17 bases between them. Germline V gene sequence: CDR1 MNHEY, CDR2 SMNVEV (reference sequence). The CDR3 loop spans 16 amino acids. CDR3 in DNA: TGTGCCAGCACCCCGCGAGGCGCGGGATATAATTCACCCCTCCACTTT. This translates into CASTPRGAGYNSPLHF.

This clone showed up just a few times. CDR3 in DNA: TGTGCCAGCATGGGGGAGGGGGGTAAGACCTACGAGCAGTACTTC. Encoded protein: CASMGEGGKTYEQYF. This chain links TRBV6-1 with TRBJ2-7; tentative D call: TRBD2 (7 bases). Per germline, CDR1 MNHNS and CDR2 SASEGT. The CDR3 loop spans 15 amino acids. V lost 7 bases and J 2 bases, leaving 18 bases between the germline ends.

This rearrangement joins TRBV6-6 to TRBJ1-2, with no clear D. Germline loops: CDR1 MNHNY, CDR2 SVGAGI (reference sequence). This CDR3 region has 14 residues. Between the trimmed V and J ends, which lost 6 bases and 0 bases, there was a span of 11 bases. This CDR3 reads CASSSGSANYGYTF. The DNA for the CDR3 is TGTGCCAGCAGCTCCGGATCAGCTAACTATGGCTACACCTTC.

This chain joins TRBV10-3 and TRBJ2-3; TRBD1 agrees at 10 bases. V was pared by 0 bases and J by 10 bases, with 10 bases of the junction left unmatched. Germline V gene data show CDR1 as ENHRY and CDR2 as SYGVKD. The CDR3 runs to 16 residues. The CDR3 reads CAISESGDRGYHPQYF. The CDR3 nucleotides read TGTGCCATCAGTGAGTCCGGGGACAGGGGATATCACCCGCAGTATTTT.

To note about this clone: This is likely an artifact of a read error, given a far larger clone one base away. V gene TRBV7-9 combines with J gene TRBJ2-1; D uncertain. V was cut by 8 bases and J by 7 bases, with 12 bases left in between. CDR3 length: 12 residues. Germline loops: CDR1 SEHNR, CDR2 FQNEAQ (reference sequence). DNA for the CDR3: TGTGCCAGCTGCCCCGACGAGAATGAGCAGTTCTTC. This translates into CASCPDENEQFF.

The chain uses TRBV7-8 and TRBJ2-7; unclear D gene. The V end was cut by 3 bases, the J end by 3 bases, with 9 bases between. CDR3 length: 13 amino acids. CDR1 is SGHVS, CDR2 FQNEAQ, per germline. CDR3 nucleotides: TGTGCCAGCAGCTTTGGGCAGGTCTACGAGCAGTACTTC. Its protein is CASSFGQVYEQYF.

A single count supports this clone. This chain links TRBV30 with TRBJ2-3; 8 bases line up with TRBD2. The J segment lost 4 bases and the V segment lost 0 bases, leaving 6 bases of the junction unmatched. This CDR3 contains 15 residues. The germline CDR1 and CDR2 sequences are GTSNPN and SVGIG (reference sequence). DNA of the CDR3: TGTGCCTGGAGTGTAGGAGCGGGAGTGGCAGATACGCAGTATTTT. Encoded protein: CAWSVGAGVADTQYF. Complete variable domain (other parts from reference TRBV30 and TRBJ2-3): SQTIHQWPATLVQPVGSPLSLECTVEGTSNPNLYWYRQAAGRGLQLLFYSVGIGQISSEVPQNLSASRPQDRQFILSSKKLLLSDSGFYLCAWSVGAGVADTQYFGPGTRLTVL.

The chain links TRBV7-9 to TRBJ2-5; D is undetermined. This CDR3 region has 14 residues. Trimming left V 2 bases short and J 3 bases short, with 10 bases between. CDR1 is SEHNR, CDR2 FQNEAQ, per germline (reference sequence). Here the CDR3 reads CASSLLAPEETQYF. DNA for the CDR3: TGTGCCAGCAGCTTATTAGCCCCCGAAGAGACCCAGTACTTC.

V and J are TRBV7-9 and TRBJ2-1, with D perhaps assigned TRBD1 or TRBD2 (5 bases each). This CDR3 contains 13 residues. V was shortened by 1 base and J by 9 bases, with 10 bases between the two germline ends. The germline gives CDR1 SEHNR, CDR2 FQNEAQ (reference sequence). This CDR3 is CASSLGAGSEQFF. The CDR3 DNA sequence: TGTGCCAGCAGCTTAGGGGCAGGGAGTGAGCAGTTCTTC.

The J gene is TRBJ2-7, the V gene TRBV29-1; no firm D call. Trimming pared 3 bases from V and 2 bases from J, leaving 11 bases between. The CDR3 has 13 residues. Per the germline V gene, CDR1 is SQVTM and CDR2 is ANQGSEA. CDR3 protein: CSVELDRTYEQYF. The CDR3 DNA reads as TGCAGCGTTGAGCTTGATCGTACCTACGAGCAGTACTTC.

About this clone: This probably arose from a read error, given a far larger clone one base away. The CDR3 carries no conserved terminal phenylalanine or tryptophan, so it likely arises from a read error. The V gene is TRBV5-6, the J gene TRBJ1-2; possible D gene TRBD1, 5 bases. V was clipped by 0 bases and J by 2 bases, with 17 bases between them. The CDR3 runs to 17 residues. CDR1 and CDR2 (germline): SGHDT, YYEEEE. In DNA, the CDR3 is TGTGCCAGCAGCTTGGTGGGGTTTGGGGACGGGAACTATGGCTACACCTTA. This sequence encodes CASSLVGFGDGNYGYTL.

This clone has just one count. CDR3 sequence: CASSLPQGSNQPQHF. In nucleotides, the CDR3 is TGTGCCAGCAGTTTACCACAGGGCTCGAATCAGCCCCAGCATTTT. This rearrangement joins TRBV28 to TRBJ1-5, with D tentatively TRBD1 (6 bases). Germline assignment: CDR1 MDHEN and CDR2 SYDVKM. The CDR3 is 15 residues long. V lost 2 bases and J 4 bases, leaving 12 bases between the germline ends.

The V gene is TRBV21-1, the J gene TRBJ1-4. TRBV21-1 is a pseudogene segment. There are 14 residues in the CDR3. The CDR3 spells CASSKPAANEKLFF. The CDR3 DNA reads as TGTGCCAGCAGCAAACCGGCAGCAAATGAAAAACTGTTTTTT.

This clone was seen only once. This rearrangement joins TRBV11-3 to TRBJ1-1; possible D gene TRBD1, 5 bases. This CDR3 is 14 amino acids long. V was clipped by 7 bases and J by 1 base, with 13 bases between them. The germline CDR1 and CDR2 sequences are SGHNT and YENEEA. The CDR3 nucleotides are TGTGCCAGCAAGCTCGGCAGGGAGAACACTGAAGCTTTCTTT. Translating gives CASKLGRENTEAFF.

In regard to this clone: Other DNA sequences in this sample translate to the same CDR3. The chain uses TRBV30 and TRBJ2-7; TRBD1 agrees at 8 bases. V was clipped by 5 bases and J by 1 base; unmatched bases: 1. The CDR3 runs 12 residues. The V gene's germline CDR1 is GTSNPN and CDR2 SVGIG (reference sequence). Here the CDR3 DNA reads TGTGCCTGGGACAGGGGTTCCTACGAGCAGTACTTC. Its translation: CAWDRGSYEQYF.

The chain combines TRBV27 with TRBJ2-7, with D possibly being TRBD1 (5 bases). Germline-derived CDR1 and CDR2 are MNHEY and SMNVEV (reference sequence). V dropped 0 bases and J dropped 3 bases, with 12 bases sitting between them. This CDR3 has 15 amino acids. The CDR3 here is CASSLSWGRGYEQYF. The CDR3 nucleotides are TGTGCCAGCAGTTTATCCTGGGGTAGGGGCTACGAGCAGTACTTC.

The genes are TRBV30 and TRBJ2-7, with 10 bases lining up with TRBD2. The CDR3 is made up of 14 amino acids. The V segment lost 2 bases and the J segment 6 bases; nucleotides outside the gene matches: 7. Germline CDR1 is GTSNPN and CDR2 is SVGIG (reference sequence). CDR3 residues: CAWSIGLAGVEQYF. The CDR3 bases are TGTGCCTGGAGTATCGGTCTAGCGGGAGTCGAGCAGTACTTC. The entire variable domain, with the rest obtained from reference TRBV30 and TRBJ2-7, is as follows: SQTIHQWPATLVQPVGSPLSLECTVEGTSNPNLYWYRQAAGRGLQLLFYSVGIGQISSEVPQNLSASRPQDRQFILSSKKLLLSDSGFYLCAWSIGLAGVEQYFGPGTRLTVT.

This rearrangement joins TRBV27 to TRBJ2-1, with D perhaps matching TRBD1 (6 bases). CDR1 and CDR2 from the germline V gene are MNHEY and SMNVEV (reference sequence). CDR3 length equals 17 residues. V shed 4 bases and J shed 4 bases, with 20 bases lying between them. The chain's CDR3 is CASSSGVLRALYNEQFF. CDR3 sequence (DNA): TGTGCCAGCAGTTCAGGGGTCTTGAGGGCCCTGTACAATGAGCAGTTCTTC.

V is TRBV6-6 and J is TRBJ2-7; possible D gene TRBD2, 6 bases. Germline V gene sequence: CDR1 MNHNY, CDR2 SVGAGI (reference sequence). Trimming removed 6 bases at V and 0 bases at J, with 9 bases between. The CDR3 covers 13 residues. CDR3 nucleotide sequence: TGTGCCAGCAGCGGAGGGGTCTCCTACGAGCAGTACTTC. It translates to CASSGGVSYEQYF.

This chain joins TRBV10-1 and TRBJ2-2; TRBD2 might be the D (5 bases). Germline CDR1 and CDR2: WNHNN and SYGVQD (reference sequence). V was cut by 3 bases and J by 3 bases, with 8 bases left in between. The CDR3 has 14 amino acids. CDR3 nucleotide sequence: TGCGCCAGCAGTGAACTAGTGGACACCGGGGAGCTGTTTTTT. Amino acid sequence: CASSELVDTGELFF.

The CDR3 here is CASSLSRGTDTQYF. CDR3 in DNA: TGTGCCAGCAGCTTATCAAGAGGAACAGATACGCAGTATTTT. The chain couples TRBV11-3 to TRBJ2-3; D is undetermined. V dropped 2 bases and J dropped 3 bases, with 9 bases sitting between them. This CDR3 is 14 amino acids long. Germline CDR1 SGHNT, CDR2 YENEEA.